This TCR beta chain stems from a study of T cell responses to AZD1222 COVID-19 vaccine (dated by TCRdb to the early 2020s). General notes on the study: TCR sequencing covered about 230 trial participants: 200 to 220 given two doses of AZD1222 and 26 given two doses of MenACWY control vaccine. Trial participants were enrolled by age into subgroups of 18-55, 56-69 and 70-plus years, and around 150, 28 and 57 TCR-sequenced participants, respectively, were included in these subgroups.

Trimming at the junction amounts to 2 bases on V and 6 bases on J, and the germline ends lie 14 bases apart. CDR1 and CDR2 are read off the germline V gene as SGHDT and YYEEEE. CDR3 length: 14 amino acids, cysteine to phenylalanine. Only the CDR3 portion is preserved as DNA: 42 bases, with reading frame beginning at the first base. The CDR3 regions of human TCRbeta chains were analyzed by immunosequencing. In the source study's methods: TCRs in the repertoires were compared against a reference library of SARS-CoV-2-specific TCRs that had been generated with the MIRA antigen-specificity platform. Breadth was defined as the fraction of unique TCRs that were SARS-CoV-2-associated. Depth was defined as the fraction of total T cells that were SARS-CoV-2-associated. Using the MIRA data, each spike-specific TCR was assigned both to the spike region to which the TCR was reactive and to a CD4 or CD8 class. Log10-transformed breadth and depth values were compared by one-way ANOVA with Sidak's multiple comparisons tests. Not all clones reach the TCRdb copy of this immuneACCESS table, which keeps in-frame sequences only. Checked studies attribute under half of the gap to unresolved V genes and leave the rest unexplained. V and J calls and clone size are those listed in that table; D and trimming were worked out from the DNA. The table for this sample lists 140,000 to 150,000 clones; approximately 85% of them were counted only once. Of the sample, approximately 4% falls within the top ten clones.

Results and caveats for the whole study, not just this receptor: Only a handful of AZD1222 recipients were SARS-CoV-2 seropositive at baseline, limiting conclusions about previously exposed vaccinees. Vaccine-associated CD4 TCRs spanned the whole spike protein, with dominant responses in regions 160-218 and 743-854. Because no samples from the day 14 peak response were available, repertoires could be characterized only after the peak T cell response. Participants were mostly white British, with more females than males. The authors suggested clonal diversity may have been underestimated. Nearly half of unique spike-specific TCRs reportedly recognized epitopes outside regions mutated in the B.1.351 and B.1.1.7 variants. After two AZD1222 doses, spike-specific TCR breadth and depth were significantly higher than at day 0 and than in MenACWY recipients. In the small 56-69-year group, the increase in depth fell short of significance, most likely because of low power.

Regarding this clone: The antigen it binds to is not known. It has no much larger one-base neighbor in the sample; base qualities were not kept.

In light of the paper, this sample's time point label describes: baseline before first vaccination. What the treatment or condition label conveys for this sample: meningococcal conjugate vaccine given as trial control. The vaccinee samples were drawn from two UK trials, COV001 and COV002, one of which was a single-blind randomized controlled phase 2/3 trial testing AZD1222 (ChAdOx1 nCoV-19) in healthy adults. For TCRbeta chain sequencing, PBMC samples were collected from trial participants at day 0 and at day 28 after the second dose. The chain links TRBV5-6 with TRBJ1-1; perhaps TRBD1 is the D gene, with 6 bases matching. Sequenced here: peripheral blood, sampled on day 0 of MenACWY control vaccination. This receptor was identified in an adult in good health. The CDR3 has the sequence CASSFQGLPPEAFF. The base sequence is TGTGCCAGCAGCTTCCAGGGGCTTCCCCCTGAAGCTTTCTTT.